The TCR beta chain under discussion was sequenced for a study of T cell responses to AZD1222 COVID-19 vaccine. Study conclusions and caveats: Baseline seropositives among AZD1222 recipients totaled only 6 or 7. Nearly half of spike-specific TCRs reportedly target variant regions that are unmutated in the B.1.351 and B.1.1.7 variants. Samples come after the peak T cell response, not at day 14.

This clone is a singleton in its sample. Antigen: not known. Using immunoSEQ multiplex PCR, the repertoire was profiled, and TCRdb retains in-frame clones only, with some absent. The data show 100,000 or so clones, just under 90% seen once. The starting material was peripheral blood, obtained on day 0 of AZD1222 vaccination. This clonotype was sampled from an adult in good health.

This chain's CDR3 is CASRFSSGDTQYF. The DNA for the CDR3 is TGTGCCAGCAGATTCTCCTCGGGGGATACGCAGTATTTT. This sequence joins TRBV12-3 or TRBV12-4 and TRBJ2-3, with D maybe TRBD2 (5 bases). This CDR3 comprises 13 residues. Trimming pared 6 bases from V and 6 bases from J, leaving 13 bases between.